The rows below give T cell receptor beta chains drawn from one sample of a study of blood T cell repertoires in COVID-19. This table comes from immunoSEQ multiplex PCR, and its TCRdb copy is limited to in-frame clones, with some not included. The data hold some 300,000 clones, with approximately 90% observed a single time. Sequencing was done on a sample of PBMCs or T cells enriched from blood (not recorded which). These receptors were taken from a woman under 40 who had been exposed to COVID-19. The CDR3 runs from the conserved cysteine through the conserved F or W. The D gene is left open where the match is weak. Rows may omit the clone size; those that give it use once, few, many or a size class.

v_call: TRBV5-1
d_call: NA
j_call: TRBJ2-1
clone_size: NA
cdr3_aa: CASSLMGANEQFF
cdr3_nt: TGCGCCAGCAGCTTGATGGGGGCCAATGAGCAGTTCTTC

v_call: TRBV15
d_call: NA
j_call: TRBJ2-3
clone_size: NA
cdr3_aa: CATSRAASLRTDTQYF
cdr3_nt: TGTGCCACCAGCAGAGCGGCTAGCCTACGCACAGATACGCAGTATTTT

v_call: TRBV19
d_call: NA
j_call: TRBJ1-5
clone_size: NA
cdr3_aa: CASSKRGLTTIQPQHF
cdr3_nt: TGTGCCAGTAGTAAGCGGGGTCTTACTACGATTCAGCCCCAGCATTTT

v_call: TRBV7-8
d_call: TRBD2
j_call: TRBJ2-3
clone_size: once
cdr3_aa: CASSLQAGGPTDTQYF
cdr3_nt: TGTGCCAGCAGCTTACAGGCGGGGGGGCCTACAGATACGCAGTATTTT

v_call: TRBV7-8
d_call: TRBD1
j_call: TRBJ1-5
clone_size: NA
cdr3_aa: CASSPRTGAVGFNQPQHF
cdr3_nt: TGTGCCAGCAGCCCTCGGACAGGGGCCGTCGGATTTAATCAGCCCCAGCATTTT

v_call: TRBV5-1
d_call: NA
j_call: TRBJ1-5
clone_size: once
cdr3_aa: CASSLRAGQPQHF
cdr3_nt: TGCGCCAGCAGCTTAAGGGCGGGCCAGCCCCAGCATTTT

v_call: TRBV18
d_call: NA
j_call: TRBJ2-5
clone_size: NA
cdr3_aa: CASSGGSLSHQETQYF
cdr3_nt: TGTGCCAGCTCTGGAGGTTCGTTATCTCACCAAGAGACCCAGTACTTC

v_call: TRBV7-8
d_call: NA
j_call: TRBJ1-2
clone_size: NA
cdr3_aa: CASSLGLINGYTF
cdr3_nt: TGTGCCAGCAGCTTGGGCCTTATCAATGGCTACACCTTC

v_call: TRBV29-1
d_call: TRBD1
j_call: TRBJ1-2
clone_size: NA
cdr3_aa: CSVGVSGQSYGYTF
cdr3_nt: TGCAGCGTTGGCGTATCGGGACAGTCCTATGGCTACACCTTC

v_call: TRBV3-1/TRBV3-2
d_call: TRBD1
j_call: TRBJ1-3
clone_size: NA
cdr3_aa: CASSHRGNSGNTIYF
cdr3_nt: TGTGCCAGCAGCCACAGGGGGAACTCTGGAAACACCATATATTTT

v_call: TRBV6-1
d_call: TRBD1
j_call: TRBJ2-7
clone_size: NA
cdr3_aa: CASSDGQGAYEQYF
cdr3_nt: TGTGCCAGCAGTGACGGACAGGGGGCTTACGAGCAGTACTTC

v_call: TRBV19
d_call: NA
j_call: TRBJ1-2
clone_size: NA
cdr3_aa: CASSLQLLLYGYTF
cdr3_nt: TGTGCCAGTAGTCTACAGCTGCTACTCTATGGCTACACCTTC

v_call: TRBV3-1/TRBV3-2
d_call: TRBD2
j_call: TRBJ2-6
clone_size: few
cdr3_aa: CASSHSGAGDNVLTF
cdr3_nt: TGTGCCAGCAGCCACAGCGGGGCGGGAGACAACGTCCTGACTTTC

v_call: TRBV6-1
d_call: NA
j_call: TRBJ1-5
clone_size: NA
cdr3_aa: CASSARPGGGNQPQHF
cdr3_nt: TGTGCCAGCAGTGCCCGCCCTGGAGGGGGCAATCAGCCCCAGCATTTT

v_call: TRBV30
d_call: NA
j_call: TRBJ1-6
clone_size: NA
cdr3_aa: CAWMGKGYNSPLHF
cdr3_nt: TGTGCCTGGATGGGGAAGGGGTATAATTCACCCCTCCACTTT

v_call: TRBV4-2
d_call: NA
j_call: TRBJ1-1
clone_size: NA
cdr3_aa: CASSRKTGFPPNTEAFF
cdr3_nt: TGTGCCAGCAGCCGAAAAACAGGGTTCCCTCCGAACACTGAAGCTTTCTTT

v_call: TRBV5-1
d_call: NA
j_call: TRBJ2-2
clone_size: once
cdr3_aa: CASSLVQTHSGELFF
cdr3_nt: TGCGCCAGCAGCTTGGTACAGACACATTCCGGGGAGCTGTTTTTT

v_call: TRBV5-1
d_call: NA
j_call: TRBJ2-7
clone_size: NA
cdr3_aa: CASTIDNTYEQYF
cdr3_nt: TGCGCCAGCACAATTGACAATACCTACGAGCAGTACTTC

v_call: TRBV11-2
d_call: TRBD1
j_call: TRBJ2-7
clone_size: NA
cdr3_aa: CASINPGTGTYEQYF
cdr3_nt: TGTGCCAGCATCAACCCGGGGACAGGGACCTACGAGCAGTACTTC

v_call: TRBV9
d_call: NA
j_call: TRBJ1-2
clone_size: NA
cdr3_aa: CASSVDSRLDYGYTF
cdr3_nt: TGTGCCAGCAGCGTAGATTCCAGGTTGGACTATGGCTACACCTTC

v_call: TRBV18
d_call: NA
j_call: TRBJ1-2
clone_size: NA
cdr3_aa: CASSPGRGYGYTF
cdr3_nt: TGTGCCAGCTCACCCGGCAGGGGCTATGGCTACACCTTC

v_call: TRBV5-5
d_call: NA
j_call: TRBJ2-7
clone_size: NA
cdr3_aa: CASSQRRGTSYEQYF
cdr3_nt: TGTGCCAGCAGCCAGCGTCGCGGCACCTCCTACGAGCAGTACTTC

v_call: TRBV15
d_call: NA
j_call: TRBJ2-7
clone_size: NA
cdr3_aa: CATRSPETYEQYF
cdr3_nt: TGTGCCACCAGATCCCCGGAGACCTACGAGCAGTACTTC

v_call: TRBV4-3
d_call: TRBD1
j_call: TRBJ1-1
clone_size: NA
cdr3_aa: CASSQDDRGNTEAFF
cdr3_nt: TGCGCCAGCAGCCAAGACGACAGGGGTAACACTGAAGCTTTCTTT

v_call: TRBV19
d_call: TRBD2
j_call: TRBJ2-5
clone_size: NA
cdr3_aa: CASSSGGGRMETQYF
cdr3_nt: TGTGCCAGTAGTTCCGGGGGGGGGCGCATGGAGACCCAGTACTTC

v_call: TRBV29-1
d_call: NA
j_call: TRBJ2-5
clone_size: NA
cdr3_aa: CSVKNLVAPLGAQYF
cdr3_nt: TGCAGCGTCAAGAACCTCGTAGCACCTCTAGGGGCCCAGTACTTC

v_call: TRBV7-2
d_call: NA
j_call: TRBJ1-4
clone_size: NA
cdr3_aa: CASSLGGPARSFNEKLFF
cdr3_nt: TGTGCCAGCAGCTTAGGAGGGCCAGCCCGCTCCTTTAATGAAAAACTGTTTTTT

v_call: TRBV9
d_call: TRBD1
j_call: TRBJ1-1
clone_size: NA
cdr3_aa: CASSVTGANTEAFF
cdr3_nt: TGTGCCAGCAGCGTGACAGGGGCGAACACTGAAGCTTTCTTT

v_call: TRBV3-1/TRBV3-2
d_call: NA
j_call: TRBJ1-1
clone_size: NA
cdr3_aa: CASSPLDFTEAFF
cdr3_nt: TGTGCCAGCAGCCCTCTGGACTTCACTGAAGCTTTCTTT

v_call: TRBV7-6
d_call: TRBD1
j_call: TRBJ1-2
clone_size: NA
cdr3_aa: CASSLTDRGDGYTF
cdr3_nt: TGTGCCAGCAGCTTGACGGACAGGGGGGATGGCTACACCTTC

v_call: TRBV20-1
d_call: NA
j_call: TRBJ2-1
clone_size: NA
cdr3_aa: CSASTRNSYNEQFF
cdr3_nt: TGCAGTGCTAGTACGCGGAACTCCTACAATGAGCAGTTCTTC

v_call: TRBV7-6
d_call: NA
j_call: TRBJ1-2
clone_size: NA
cdr3_aa: CASSLPGVRDYGYTF
cdr3_nt: TGTGCCAGCAGCTTACCAGGGGTGCGGGACTATGGCTACACCTTC

v_call: TRBV24-1
d_call: TRBD1
j_call: TRBJ1-5
clone_size: once
cdr3_aa: CATSDGTGTGGLSNQPQHF
cdr3_nt: TGTGCCACCAGTGATGGCACCGGGACAGGGGGCTTAAGCAATCAGCCCCAGCATTTT

v_call: TRBV5-1
d_call: NA
j_call: TRBJ1-1
clone_size: NA
cdr3_aa: CASTPGGTEAFF
cdr3_nt: TGCGCCAGCACTCCGGGGGGGACTGAAGCTTTCTTT

v_call: TRBV19
d_call: TRBD1
j_call: TRBJ2-4
clone_size: NA
cdr3_aa: CASSGTDKNIQYF
cdr3_nt: TGTGCCAGTAGTGGGACAGACAAAAACATTCAGTACTTC

v_call: TRBV6-5
d_call: NA
j_call: TRBJ2-7
clone_size: NA
cdr3_aa: CASTAGSGGYEQYF
cdr3_nt: TGTGCCAGCACTGCGGGATCAGGGGGCTACGAGCAGTACTTC

v_call: TRBV2
d_call: TRBD1
j_call: TRBJ1-4
clone_size: NA
cdr3_aa: CASSAEQGLGKLFF
cdr3_nt: TGTGCCAGCAGCGCTGAACAGGGGCTTGGAAAACTGTTTTTT